The 16 T cell receptor beta chains below all came from one sample that was sequenced in a study of cytomegalovirus exposure and HLA in healthy donors. The PCR employed 60 Vbeta primers together with 13 Jbeta primers. This table comes from immunoSEQ multiplex PCR, and its TCRdb copy is limited to in-frame clones, with some not included. The listing contains some 110,000 clones. The sequencing sample was made of PBMCs. These receptors were obtained from a man aged 18-30 years in good health and CMV-seronegative.

This sequence joins TRBV19 and TRBJ2-5, with a possible D match to TRBD1 (6 bases). CDR1 is LNHDA, CDR2 SQIVND, per germline (reference sequence). There are 15 residues in the CDR3. The V end was cut by 1 base, the J end by 4 bases, with 13 bases between. For the CDR3, the DNA is TGTGCCAGTAGTATAGTACCAGGGGTCTCAGAGACCCAGTACTTC. Its protein is CASSIVPGVSETQYF.

The chain has TRBV28 and TRBJ1-2, with D perhaps TRBD1 (6 bases). The CDR3 consists of 13 residues. The V gene's germline CDR1 is MDHEN and CDR2 SYDVKM. The V gene lost 6 bases and the J gene lost 9 bases, with 17 bases spanning the gap. CDR3 in amino acids: CASRDRVIHRYTF. The CDR3, as DNA: TGTGCCAGCAGGGACAGAGTTATACATCGCTACACCTTC.

This chain uses TRBV2 with TRBJ2-4; the match to TRBD2 covers 7 bases. J was trimmed by 0 bases and V by 5 bases; bases with no gene match: 4. CDR1 and CDR2 from the germline V gene are SNHLY and FYNNEI. This CDR3 contains 15 residues. The DNA for the CDR3 is TGTGCCAGCAGTCTCGGGAGGCTAGCCAAAAACATTCAGTACTTC. Its protein product is CASSLGRLAKNIQYF.

The V gene is TRBV7-9, the J gene TRBJ2-7; 7 bases fit TRBD2. Germline CDR1 SEHNR, CDR2 FQNEAQ (reference sequence). The CDR3 is made up of 13 amino acids. Here the CDR3 DNA reads TGTGCTCTAGGGGAGGGCAGCTCCTACGAGCAGTACTTC. Amino acids: CALGEGSSYEQYF.

This CDR3 is CSALDFRKQFF. Here the CDR3 DNA reads TGCAGTGCGCTGGACTTCCGAAAGCAGTTCTTC. This chain connects TRBV20-1 to TRBJ2-1, with a possible D match to TRBD2 (5 bases). Germline values: CDR1 DFQATT, CDR2 SNEGSKA (reference sequence). The ends were cut back, 6 bases at V and 11 bases at J, with 14 bases in the middle. CDR3 length: 11 amino acids.

V and J are TRBV5-1 and TRBJ2-3, with a possible D match to TRBD1 (6 bases). Per germline, CDR1 SGHRS and CDR2 YFSETQ. V was cut by 4 bases and J by 2 bases, with 17 bases left in between. The length of the CDR3 is 16 residues. DNA for the CDR3: TGCGCCAGCAGCCTCCCGATGGACAGAAACACAGATACGCAGTATTTT. Translated: CASSLPMDRNTDTQYF.

V gene TRBV28 combines with J gene TRBJ2-1, with 10 bases aligning to TRBD2. This CDR3 spans 18 amino acids. The V and J ends lost 0 bases and 4 bases, in that order; junction bases with no gene match: 9. The germline gives CDR1 MDHEN, CDR2 SYDVKM. CDR3 DNA: TGTGCCAGCAGTTTATGGCGTTTGGGACTAGCGAATTACAATGAGCAGTTCTTC. It specifies CASSLWRLGLANYNEQFF.

The gene calls are TRBV27 and TRBJ2-2; D perhaps matches TRBD1 (6 bases). The CDR3 length is 15 residues. Germline lookup yields CDR1 MNHEY and CDR2 SMNVEV (reference sequence). Trimming shortened V by 6 bases and J by 7 bases, and 18 bases separated the two germline ends. The CDR3 bases are TGTGCCAGCAGGATTTTACAGGGATGGGTCGGGGAGCTGTTTTTT. Amino acid sequence: CASRILQGWVGELFF.

The CDR3, as DNA: TGCGCCAGCAGCCGGGGGACAGGGTTCGTCAATGAGCAGTTCTTC. Translating gives CASSRGTGFVNEQFF. The chain couples TRBV5-1 to TRBJ2-1; 9 bases align to TRBD1. Germline assignment: CDR1 SGHRS and CDR2 YFSETQ. With V trimmed by 4 bases and J by 6 bases, 8 bases remained unmatched. This CDR3 region has 15 residues.

The CDR3 protein is CASSQDSDRVTYEQYF. The CDR3 DNA follows: TGCGCCAGCAGCCAGGACTCAGACAGGGTTACCTACGAGCAGTACTTC. The chain recombines TRBV4-1 with TRBJ2-7; 7 nucleotides match TRBD1. CDR1 and CDR2 from the germline V gene are MGHRA and YSYEKL. J was trimmed by 2 bases and V by 3 bases; bases with no gene match: 10. This CDR3 has 16 amino acids.

The rearrangement links TRBV7-2 to TRBJ2-7; D perhaps matches TRBD1 (5 bases). CDR1 and CDR2 (germline): SGHTA, FQGNSA. V was cut by 6 bases and J by 4 bases, with 10 bases left in between. The CDR3 length is 12 residues. The CDR3 protein is CASSPQVYEQYF. The DNA for the CDR3 is TGTGCCAGCAGTCCACAGGTGTACGAGCAGTACTTC.

The gene calls are TRBV19 and TRBJ1-5; 7 nucleotides agree with TRBD1. The CDR3 is 17 amino acids. J lost 4 bases, V lost 3 bases, and 12 bases had no gene match. Germline CDR1 reads LNHDA; CDR2 reads SQIVND (reference sequence). In nucleotides, the CDR3 is TGTGCCAGTAGTATTGCAGGGGGGATTGAAAGGAATCAGCCCCAGCATTTT. Residues: CASSIAGGIERNQPQHF.

V and J are TRBV6-1 and TRBJ1-1; 7 positions agree with TRBD1. CDR1 and CDR2 from the germline V gene are MNHNS and SASEGT. There are 14 residues in the CDR3. Trimming took 7 bases from V and 1 from J; bases not matched to a gene: 6. As DNA, the CDR3 is TGTGCCAGCATCTACGGGACAGCGAACACTGAAGCTTTCTTT. It codes for CASIYGTANTEAFF.

The chain links TRBV19 to TRBJ1-2; D unresolved. CDR1 is LNHDA, CDR2 SQIVND, per germline (reference sequence). Trimming stripped 3 bases from V and 2 bases from J, with 7 bases between. The CDR3 is 13 amino acids. CDR3 in amino acids: CASSISENYGYTF. Written as DNA, the CDR3 is TGTGCCAGTAGTATCAGCGAGAACTATGGCTACACCTTC.

The CDR3 sequence: CSVDYTGFSGTEAFF. The CDR3 DNA reads TGCAGCGTTGACTATACAGGGTTTTCGGGCACTGAAGCTTTCTTT. J is TRBJ1-1 and V is TRBV29-1; perhaps TRBD1 as D (6 bases). The CDR3 is made up of 15 amino acids. Germline V CDR1 and CDR2: SQVTM, ANQGSEA. Trimming shortened V by 3 bases and J by 4 bases, and 18 bases separated the two germline ends.

J is TRBJ2-7 and V is TRBV7-3; maybe TRBD1 (6 bases). Germline CDR1 is SGHTA and CDR2 is FQGTGA. This CDR3 region has 13 residues. V was shortened by 2 bases and J by 3 bases, with 8 bases between the two germline ends. This CDR3 reads CASSLGQNYEQYF. Written as DNA, the CDR3 is TGTGCCAGCAGCTTAGGACAGAACTACGAGCAGTACTTC.